This is a list of T cell receptor beta chains from one sample in a study of PD-1 blockade in mismatch repair-deficient tumors. Assay: immunoSEQ multiplex PCR; the TCRdb copy retains only in-frame clones and omits some. The sample has some 70,000 clones; around four fifths are singletons. The material was peripheral blood, obtained 2 weeks after starting pembrolizumab. Receptor source: an adult with mismatch repair-deficient cancer. CDR3s leave out the opening cysteine and the closing phenylalanine or tryptophan. Each record gives: D gene, V gene, CDR3 length, J gene, CDR3 protein. D genes are given only for firm matches.

>TRBD2|TRBV7-2|15|TRBJ2-1
ASSLDWWGTSEGEQF
>-|TRBV14|16|TRBJ2-1
ASSQGPSRLKRRDEQF
>-|TRBV11-3|10|TRBJ1-1
ASSLYPPEAF
>TRBD2|TRBV18|13|TRBJ2-4
ASSSSGSTKNIQY
>-|TRBV6-5|11|TRBJ1-2
ASSEWSVGGYT
>-|TRBV29-1|12|TRBJ2-3
SVVRRDPTDTQY
>TRBD2|TRBV5-1|14|TRBJ2-1
ASSTGLAGSYNEQF
>TRBD1|TRBV4-1|13|TRBJ2-7
ASSQGWDSTYEQY
>-|TRBV6-5|12|TRBJ1-2
ASNPQAGSYGYT
>TRBD2|TRBV7-7|13|TRBJ2-5
ASSLVAGVSETQY
>TRBD2|TRBV4-2|14|TRBJ2-1
ASSPGGSGRGNEQF
>-|TRBV11-2|14|TRBJ1-1
ASSLGAWGSDTEAF
>-|TRBV5-1|14|TRBJ2-1
ASSLGAGKLGNEQF
>TRBD2|TRBV11-2|14|TRBJ2-2
ASSPRAGGYTGELF
>-|TRBV2|12|TRBJ2-2
ALKGSSFAGELF
>-|TRBV7-8|14|TRBJ2-7
ASSLGGRQSQLRQY
>TRBD1|TRBV6-1|13|TRBJ2-7
ASRPPGQGTSEQY
>-|TRBV29-1|12|TRBJ2-2
SARGQSNTGELF
>-|TRBV7-9|11|TRBJ2-2
ASSLGGTGELF
>TRBD1|TRBV11-2|13|TRBJ1-1
ASSGLTGSNTEAF
>-|TRBV6-1|10|TRBJ1-1
ASGLGSVEAF
>TRBD1|TRBV29-1|13|TRBJ1-5
SVKDRGIGNQPQH
>-|TRBV13|16|TRBJ2-1
ASSSTSMRVSSYNEQF
>-|TRBV9|15|TRBJ2-2
ASSVGGFGLNTGELF
>TRBD1|TRBV11-2|11|TRBJ1-2
ASSDRTQGSYT
>-|TRBV29-1|13|TRBJ2-2
SVGGTAASTGELF
>TRBD2|TRBV2|11|TRBJ2-7
ASSLTSPVPTY
>TRBD2|TRBV11-3|11|TRBJ2-1
ASSRTSAGEQF
>-|TRBV4-1|13|TRBJ2-2
ASSRLGGESGELF
>-|TRBV6-5|12|TRBJ1-1
ASSYSLQDTEAF
>TRBD1|TRBV9|14|TRBJ1-5
ASSGPPGQINQPQH
>TRBD2|TRBV15|15|TRBJ2-7
ATSRAGVASGKNEQY
>TRBD1|TRBV5-1|15|TRBJ1-3
ASSLGDRGRAGNTIY
>TRBD1|TRBV7-9|14|TRBJ2-2
ASSLAPDRETGELF
>TRBD1|TRBV6-5|13|TRBJ2-3
ASRDGTGFTDTQY
>TRBD2|TRBV28|17|TRBJ2-1
ASSRPGTSGASSYNEQF
>TRBD2|TRBV27|14|TRBJ2-1
ASSFQSGALYNEQF